This T cell receptor (beta chain) was sequenced in a study of beta chain features in type 1 diabetes. Trimming shortened V by 6 bases and J by 0 bases, and 12 bases separated the two germline ends. There are 14 residues in the CDR3. The V gene's germline CDR1 is MDHEN and CDR2 SYDVKM. Study-wide points: There was a possibility that cDNA sequencing over-represented cells with high TCR expression. All four CD4+ subsets from Type 1 diabetes patients carried moderately but significantly shorter TCRB CDR3s.

Investigators reverse transcribed all isolated RNA, so they sequenced expressed TCRB transcripts. Profiled with immunoSEQ multiplex PCR; TCRdb holds only in-frame clones, not every one. The sample records under 200,000 clones, 10% being singletons. Staining for CD45RO/CCR7/CD25/CD127/CD95/CD27 allowed sorting of CD4+ naive, central memory, regulatory and stem cell-like memory cells. Purities in excess of 95% were seen in all sorted populations. Remarks on this clone: Its antigen remains unknown.

The receptor was isolated from a man younger than 45 with type 1 diabetes. Input material: central memory CD4+ T cells from blood. The rearrangement links TRBV28 to TRBJ2-7; possibly TRBD1 for D (5 bases). CDR3 protein: CASRDNKGSYEQYF. The DNA of the CDR3 is TGTGCCAGCAGGGACAATAAGGGCTCCTACGAGCAGTACTTC.